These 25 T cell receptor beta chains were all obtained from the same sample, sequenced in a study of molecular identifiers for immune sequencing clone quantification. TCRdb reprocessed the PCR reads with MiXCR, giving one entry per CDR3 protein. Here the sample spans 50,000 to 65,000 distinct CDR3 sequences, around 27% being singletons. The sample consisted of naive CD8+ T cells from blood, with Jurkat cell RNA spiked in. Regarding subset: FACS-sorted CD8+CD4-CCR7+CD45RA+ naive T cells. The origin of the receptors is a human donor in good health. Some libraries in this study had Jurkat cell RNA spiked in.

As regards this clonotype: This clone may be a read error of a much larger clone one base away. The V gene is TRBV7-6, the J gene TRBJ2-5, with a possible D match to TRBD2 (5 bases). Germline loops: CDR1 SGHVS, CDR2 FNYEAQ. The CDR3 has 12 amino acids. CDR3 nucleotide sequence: TGTGCCAGCAGCCCCCGGGAAGAGCCCCAGTACTTC. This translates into CASSPREEPQYF. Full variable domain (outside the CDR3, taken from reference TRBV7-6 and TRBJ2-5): GAGVSQSPRYKVTKRGQDVALRCDPISGHVSLYWYRQALGQGPEFLTYFNYEAQQDKSGLPNDRFSAERPEGSISTLTIQRTEQRDSAMYRCASSPREEPQYFGPGTRLLVL.

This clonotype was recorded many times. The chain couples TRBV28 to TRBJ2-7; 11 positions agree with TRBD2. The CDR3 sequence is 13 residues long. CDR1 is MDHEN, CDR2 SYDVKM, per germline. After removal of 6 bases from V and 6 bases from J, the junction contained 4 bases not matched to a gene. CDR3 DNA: TGTGCCAGCAGCCTCGGACTAGCGGGCGAGCAGTACTTC. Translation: CASSLGLAGEQYF.

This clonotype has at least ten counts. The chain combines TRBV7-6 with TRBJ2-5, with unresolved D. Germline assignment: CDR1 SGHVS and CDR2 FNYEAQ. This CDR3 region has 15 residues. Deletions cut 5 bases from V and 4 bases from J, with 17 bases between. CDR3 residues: CASSMMPGAGETQYF. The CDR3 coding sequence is TGTGCCAGCAGCATGATGCCAGGCGCCGGAGAGACCCAGTACTTC.

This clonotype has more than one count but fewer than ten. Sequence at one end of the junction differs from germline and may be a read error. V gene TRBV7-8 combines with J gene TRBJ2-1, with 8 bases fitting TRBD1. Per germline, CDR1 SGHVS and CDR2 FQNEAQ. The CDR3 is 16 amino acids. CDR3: CASSSPPGGNYAEQFF. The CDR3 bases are TGTGCAAGCAGCTCTCCCCCAGGGGGCAACTATGCTGAGCAGTTCTTC.

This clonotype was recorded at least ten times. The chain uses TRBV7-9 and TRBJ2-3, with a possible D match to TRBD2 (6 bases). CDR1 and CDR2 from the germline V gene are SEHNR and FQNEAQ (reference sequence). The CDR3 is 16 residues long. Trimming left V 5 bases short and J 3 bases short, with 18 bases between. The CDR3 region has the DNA TGTGCCAGCAGCCCGAGGACTACACCTGGAACAGATACGCAGTATTTT. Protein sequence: CASSPRTTPGTDTQYF. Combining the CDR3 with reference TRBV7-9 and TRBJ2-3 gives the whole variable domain DTGVSQNPRHKITKRGQNVTFRCDPISEHNRLYWYRQTLGQGPEFLTYFQNEAQLEKSRLLSDRFSAERPKGSFSTLEIQRTEQGDSAMYLCASSPRTTPGTDTQYFGPGTRLTVL.

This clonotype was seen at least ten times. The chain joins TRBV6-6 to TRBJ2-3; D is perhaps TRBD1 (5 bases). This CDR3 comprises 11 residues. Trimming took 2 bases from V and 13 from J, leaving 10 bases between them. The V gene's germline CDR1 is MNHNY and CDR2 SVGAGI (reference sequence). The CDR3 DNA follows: TGTGCCAGCAGTTACGGGGCCCAGGAGTATTTT. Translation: CASSYGAQEYF.

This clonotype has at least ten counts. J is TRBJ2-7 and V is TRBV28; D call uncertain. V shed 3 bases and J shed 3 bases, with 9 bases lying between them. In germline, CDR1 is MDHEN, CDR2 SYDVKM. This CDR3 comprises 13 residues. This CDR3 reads CASSLPPVYEQYF. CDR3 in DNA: TGTGCCAGCAGTTTGCCGCCGGTCTACGAGCAGTACTTC. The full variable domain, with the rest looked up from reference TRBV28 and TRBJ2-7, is DVKVTQSSRYLVKRTGEKVFLECVQDMDHENMFWYRQDPGLGLRLIYFSYDVKMKEKGDIPEGYSVSREKKERFSLILESASTNQTSMYLCASSLPPVYEQYFGPGTRLTVT.

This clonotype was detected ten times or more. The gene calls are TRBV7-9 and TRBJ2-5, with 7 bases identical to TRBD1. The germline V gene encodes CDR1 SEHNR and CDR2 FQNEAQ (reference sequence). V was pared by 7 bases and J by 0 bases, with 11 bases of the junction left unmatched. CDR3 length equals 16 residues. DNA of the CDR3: TGTGCCAGCACCGAGACCGAGGGGGCCGACCAAGAGACCCAGTACTTC. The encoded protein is CASTETEGADQETQYF.

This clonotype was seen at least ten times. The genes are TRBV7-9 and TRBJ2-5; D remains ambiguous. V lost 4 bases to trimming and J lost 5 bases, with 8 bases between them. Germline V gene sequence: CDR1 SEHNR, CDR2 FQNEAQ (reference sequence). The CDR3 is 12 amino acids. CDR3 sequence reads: CASSYSGETQYF. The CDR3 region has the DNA TGTGCCAGCAGCTACAGTGGGGAGACCCAGTACTTC.

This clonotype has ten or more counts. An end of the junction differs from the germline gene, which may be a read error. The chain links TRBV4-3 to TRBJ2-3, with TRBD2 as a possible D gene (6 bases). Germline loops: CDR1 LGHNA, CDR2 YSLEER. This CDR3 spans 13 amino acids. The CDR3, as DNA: TGCGCCAGCAGCCAAGATAAGTGGCTAGCGAGGGATTTT. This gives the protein CASSQDKWLARDF.

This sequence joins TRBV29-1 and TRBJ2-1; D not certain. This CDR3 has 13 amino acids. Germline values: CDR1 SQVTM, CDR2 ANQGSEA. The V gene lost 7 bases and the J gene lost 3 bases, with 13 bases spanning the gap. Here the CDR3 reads CSADSPLYNEQFF. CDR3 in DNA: TGCAGCGCCGACTCCCCTCTCTACAATGAGCAGTTCTTC.

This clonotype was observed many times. This CDR3 reads CSVEGANIAEAFF. The CDR3 coding sequence is TGCAGCGTTGAAGGGGCGAACATCGCTGAAGCTTTCTTT. The V call is TRBV29-1, the J call TRBJ1-1; D is ambiguous. Germline CDR1 is SQVTM and CDR2 is ANQGSEA. V dropped 1 base and J dropped 6 bases, with 12 bases sitting between them. This CDR3 contains 13 residues.

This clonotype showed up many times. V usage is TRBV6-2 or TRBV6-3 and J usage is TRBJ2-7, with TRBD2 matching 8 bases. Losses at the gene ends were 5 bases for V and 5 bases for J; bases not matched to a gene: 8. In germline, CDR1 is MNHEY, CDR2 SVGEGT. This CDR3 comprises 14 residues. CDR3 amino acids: CASSLVRGGDEQYF. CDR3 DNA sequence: TGTGCCAGCAGTCTGGTCCGGGGGGGAGACGAGCAGTACTTC.

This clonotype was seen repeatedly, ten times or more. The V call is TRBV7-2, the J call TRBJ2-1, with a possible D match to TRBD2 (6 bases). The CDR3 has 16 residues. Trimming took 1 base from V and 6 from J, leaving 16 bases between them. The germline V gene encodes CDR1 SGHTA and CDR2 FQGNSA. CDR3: CASSLDWTWRVNEQFF. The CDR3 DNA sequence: TGTGCCAGCAGCTTAGACTGGACTTGGAGGGTCAATGAGCAGTTCTTC.

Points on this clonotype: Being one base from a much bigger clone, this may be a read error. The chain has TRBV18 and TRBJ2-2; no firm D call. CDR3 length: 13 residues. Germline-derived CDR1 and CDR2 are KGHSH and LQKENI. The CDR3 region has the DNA TGTGCCGGCTCACCGGCTAACTCCGGGGAGCTGTTTTTT. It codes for CAGSPANSGELFF.

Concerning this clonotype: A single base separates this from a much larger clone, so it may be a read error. In DNA form, the CDR3 reads TGTGCCGCCAGTGGTGCGGGCACAGATACGCAGTATTTT. The encoded protein is CAASGAGTDTQYF. The V call is TRBV24-1, the J call TRBJ2-3; no clear D. The CDR3 has 13 amino acids. In germline, CDR1 is KGHDR, CDR2 SFDVKD.

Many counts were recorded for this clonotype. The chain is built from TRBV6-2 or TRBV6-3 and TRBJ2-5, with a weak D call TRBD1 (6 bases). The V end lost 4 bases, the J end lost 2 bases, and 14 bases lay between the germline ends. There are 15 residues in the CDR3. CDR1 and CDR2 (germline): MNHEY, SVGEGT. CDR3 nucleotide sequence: TGTGCCAGCAGTTCGTGGGGGCCAGGTCAAGAGACCCAGTACTTC. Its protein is CASSSWGPGQETQYF.

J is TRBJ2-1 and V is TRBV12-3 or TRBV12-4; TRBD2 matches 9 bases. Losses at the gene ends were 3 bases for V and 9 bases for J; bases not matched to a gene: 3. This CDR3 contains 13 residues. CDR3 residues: CASSFRLAVEQFF. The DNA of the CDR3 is TGTGCCAGCAGTTTCAGACTAGCGGTTGAGCAGTTCTTC.

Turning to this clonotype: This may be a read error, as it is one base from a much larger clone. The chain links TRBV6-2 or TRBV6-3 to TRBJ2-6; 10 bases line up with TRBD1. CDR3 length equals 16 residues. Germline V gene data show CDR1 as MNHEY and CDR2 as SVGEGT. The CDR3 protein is CASRDRGYSGANVLPF. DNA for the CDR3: TGTGCCAGCAGGGACAGGGGGTACTCTGGGGCCAACGTCCTGCCTTTC.

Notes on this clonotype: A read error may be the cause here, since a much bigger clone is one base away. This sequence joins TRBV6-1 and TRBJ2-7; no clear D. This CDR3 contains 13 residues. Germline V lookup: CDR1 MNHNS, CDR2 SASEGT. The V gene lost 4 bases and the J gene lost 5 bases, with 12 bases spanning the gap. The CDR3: CASSAQVANEQYF. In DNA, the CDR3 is TGTGCCAGCAGTGCGCAGGTGGCCAACGAGCAGTACTTC.

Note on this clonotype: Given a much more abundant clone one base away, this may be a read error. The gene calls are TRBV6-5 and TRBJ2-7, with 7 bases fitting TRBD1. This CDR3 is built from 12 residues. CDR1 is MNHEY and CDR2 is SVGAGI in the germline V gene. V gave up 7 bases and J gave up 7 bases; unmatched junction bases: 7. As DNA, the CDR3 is TGTGCCAGCAACAGCCCGGGACAGGAGCAGTACTTC. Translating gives CASNSPGQEQYF.

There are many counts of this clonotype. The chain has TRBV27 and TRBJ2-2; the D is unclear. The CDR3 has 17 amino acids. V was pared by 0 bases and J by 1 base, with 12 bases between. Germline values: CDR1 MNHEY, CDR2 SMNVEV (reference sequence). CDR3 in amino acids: CASSLSWPAGNTGELFF. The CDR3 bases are TGTGCCAGCAGTTTATCGTGGCCGGCAGGGAACACCGGGGAGCTGTTTTTT.

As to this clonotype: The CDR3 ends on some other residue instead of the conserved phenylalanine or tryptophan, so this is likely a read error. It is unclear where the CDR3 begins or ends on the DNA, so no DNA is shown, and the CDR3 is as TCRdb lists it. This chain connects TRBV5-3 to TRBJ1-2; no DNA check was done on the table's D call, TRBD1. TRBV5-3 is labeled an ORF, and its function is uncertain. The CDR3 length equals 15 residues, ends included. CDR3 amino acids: CASSLGAGTGYGCTL.

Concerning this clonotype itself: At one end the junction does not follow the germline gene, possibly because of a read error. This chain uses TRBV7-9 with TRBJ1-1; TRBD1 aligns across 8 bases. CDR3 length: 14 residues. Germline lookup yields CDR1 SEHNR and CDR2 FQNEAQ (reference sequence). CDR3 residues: CVSSPVTGDTEAFF. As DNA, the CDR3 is TGTGTCAGCAGCCCTGTGACAGGGGACACTGAGGCTTTCTTT.

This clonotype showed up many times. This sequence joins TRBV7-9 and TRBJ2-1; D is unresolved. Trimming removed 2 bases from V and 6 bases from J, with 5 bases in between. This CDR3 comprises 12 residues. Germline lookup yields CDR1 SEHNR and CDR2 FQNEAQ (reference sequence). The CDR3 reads CASSLIPNEQFF. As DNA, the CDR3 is TGTGCCAGCAGCTTAATCCCCAATGAGCAGTTCTTC.